This T cell receptor beta chain was observed in a study of CD4+ T cells in melanoma. Remarks on this clone: Antigen: not known.

V was clipped by 3 bases and J by 4 bases, with 7 bases between them. This CDR3 spans 13 amino acids. Germline assignment: CDR1 SGHNT and CDR2 YYREEE (reference sequence). Study-wide findings and caveats: A reported correlation linked neoantigen-specific CD4+ T cells to CD8+, macrophage and B cell function. Diverse differentiation states were reported for melanoma neoantigen-specific CD4+ T cells.

Assay: immunoSEQ multiplex PCR; the TCRdb copy retains only in-frame clones and omits some. Of around 100,000 clones listed, about 90% are singletons. The sequenced sample was peripheral blood. The TCR sequence derives from a human donor with melanoma. The J gene is TRBJ1-4, the V gene TRBV5-4; the D is unclear. CDR3 sequence (DNA): TGTGCCAGCAGCTCGACGGGTAATGAAAAACTGTTTTTT. It codes for CASSSTGNEKLFF.